The T cell receptor (beta chain) under discussion was sequenced for a study of a mutant IDH1 vaccine in newly diagnosed glioma (dated by TCRdb to 2020 to 2023). Broadly, across the study: Of the 30 or so patients who were treated, around 62% were male and about 40% were female, and the mean age was about 40 years. Before enrollment, most patients had been given radiochemotherapy with temozolomide as standard therapy, while the rest had received either radiotherapy alone or temozolomide alone. Six visits were used for peripheral blood collection: V03 (baseline), V05, V07, V10, V12 and V13. Longitudinal TCRB deep sequencing was done for 25 treated patients, wherever samples were available for exploratory analyses.

The study at large found these results: Across multiple MHC alleles, vaccine-induced immune responses were seen in more than 90% of patients. No apparent relationship was observed between pseudoprogression and alterations in the top peripheral T cell clonotypes detected by TCRB sequencing. The authors stated that sample limitations prevented analyses of patient blood samples from being reproduced. Selection of PBMC samples for TCRB deep sequencing was based on availability.

This specimen's time point label, per the study, means: baseline, week 1 (first vaccination visit). Taken with the paper, the label for treatment or condition translates to: pre-vaccination baseline after standard-of-care therapy. Donors had newly diagnosed WHO grade 3 or 4 IDH1-mutant astrocytomas with loss of nuclear ATRX. The samples were drawn from NOA16, a multicentre, single-arm, open-label phase I trial in Germany that tested a mutant IDH1 peptide vaccine in humans for the first time. For immunogenicity testing, the blood drawn at visit V03 was used as the baseline sample. The DNeasy Blood and Tissue Kit was used to extract genomic DNA from EDTA blood for TCRB sequencing. CDR1 and CDR2, per the germline V gene (reference sequence), are MNHEY and SMNVEV. The CDR3 runs 11 amino acids, cysteine and phenylalanine included. Only the CDR3 region is kept as DNA, spanning 33 bases read in frame from base 1.

With respect to this clone: There is no known antigen for this receptor. No qualities accompany the bases; no much larger clone lies one base away.

The method behind the library was the immunoSEQ multiplex PCR assay. Rearranged TCR beta chain sequences were amplified using the hsTCRB Kit according to the manufacturer's protocol. An Illumina MiSeq was used to sequence the TCRB libraries. The paper's processing steps were these. Demultiplexing, trimming and gene mapping were performed with the kit vendor's proprietary platform. The immuneACCESS repertoire file appears here via TCRdb, limited to in-frame rearrangements. These files lack a portion of the clones; in checked studies, under half of the deficit traces to unresolved V genes, and the cause of the others is not known. For V, J and clone size, that table is used; D and trimming come from the DNA. The sample table holds about 88,000 clones, of which over 75% were seen once. The ten largest clonotypes hold about 5.1% of the sample.

The sample consisted of PBMCs, taken from a glioma patient treated with radiotherapy, temozolomide or both. The rearrangement combines TRBV27 with TRBJ1-1; TRBD1 is a possible D gene, resting on 5 matching bases. The source is a man aged 40-49 years with glioma. Some clones in this sample may be carry-over from other donors' samples. The DNA reads as follows: TGTGGGGTACGGGGCAACACTGAAGCTTTCTTT. Its product reads: CGVRGNTEAFF.